This T cell receptor (beta chain) was recovered during a study of beta chain features in type 1 diabetes. The CDR3 contains 13 residues. Trimming pared 6 bases from V and 4 bases from J, leaving 10 bases between. Germline-derived CDR1 and CDR2 are MNHEY and SVGAGI. Study-level points and caveats: For type 1 diabetes patients, VDJ junctions showed fewer insertions and more deletions. Across patients, naive, central memory and Treg TCRB repertoires exhibited apparently greater similarity than was observed across healthy donors. Any HLA-type effect on TCRB rearrangement remained unresolved here.

This clone was seen only a few times. The antigen is not known. Sequencing targeted expressed TCRB transcripts, as all isolated RNA had been reverse transcribed. Here immunoSEQ multiplex PCR was the method, and the copy in TCRdb shows in-frame clones only, minus some. In the table there are 350,000 to 450,000 clones, roughly 16% of which are singletons. J is TRBJ2-1 and V is TRBV6-5; a weak D match, TRBD2 (6 bases). Sequencing input: naive CD4+ T cells from blood. The sequence was obtained from a young woman in good health. The CDR3 loop is CASRGLGYNEQFF. The CDR3, as DNA: TGTGCCAGCAGGGGACTGGGGTACAATGAGCAGTTCTTC.